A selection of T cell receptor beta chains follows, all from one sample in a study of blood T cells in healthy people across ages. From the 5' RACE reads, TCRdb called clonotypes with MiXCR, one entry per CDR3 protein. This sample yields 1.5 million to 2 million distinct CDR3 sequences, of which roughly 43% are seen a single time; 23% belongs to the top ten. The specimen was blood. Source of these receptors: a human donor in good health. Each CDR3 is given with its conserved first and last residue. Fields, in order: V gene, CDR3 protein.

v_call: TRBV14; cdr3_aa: CASSRRTGLSYEQYF
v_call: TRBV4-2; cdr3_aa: CASSQDRASQETQYF
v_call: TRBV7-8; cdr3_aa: CASRDSHVEAFF
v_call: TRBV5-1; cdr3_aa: CASSLEGDHRGEAFF
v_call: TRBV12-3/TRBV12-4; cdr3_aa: CASSTWGTGGTGELFF
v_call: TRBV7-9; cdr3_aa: CASSRGWGQNYGYTF
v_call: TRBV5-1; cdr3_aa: CASSTGLASEQYF
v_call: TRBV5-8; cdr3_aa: CASSFDRLGYTF
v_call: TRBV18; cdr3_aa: CASSPGQGKSGANVLTF
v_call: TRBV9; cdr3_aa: CASSSPGTGSSSNYGYTF
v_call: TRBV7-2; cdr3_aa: CASSSLPYRDDTEAFF
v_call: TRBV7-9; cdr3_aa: CASSLGVAALSTDTQYF
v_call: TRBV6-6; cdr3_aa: CASRQGPGNTIYF
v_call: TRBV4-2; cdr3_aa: CASTYRDREGKLFF
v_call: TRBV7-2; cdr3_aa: CASTNAPQGMSYTF
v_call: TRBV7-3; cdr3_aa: CASSPSPYYGDTRYF
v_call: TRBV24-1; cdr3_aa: CATSDPGPLPQETQYF
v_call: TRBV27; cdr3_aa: CASSLNRGSTEAFF
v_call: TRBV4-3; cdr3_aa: CASSQGGGTVYNEQYF
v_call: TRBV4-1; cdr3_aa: CASSASRVGTEAFF
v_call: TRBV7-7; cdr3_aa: CASSLLAGGVDEQFF
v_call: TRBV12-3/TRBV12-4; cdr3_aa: CASSPSQGATGANVLTF
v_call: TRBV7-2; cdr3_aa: CASSPQPGGANVLTF
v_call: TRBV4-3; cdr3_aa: CASSQDRGYGHTF
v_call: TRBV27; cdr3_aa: CASHQGDWETEAFF
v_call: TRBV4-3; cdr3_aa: CASSQVEGYQETQYF
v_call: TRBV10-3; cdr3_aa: CAIADRALGTEAFF
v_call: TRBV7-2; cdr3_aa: CASSPPGGRDTQYF
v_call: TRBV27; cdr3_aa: CASSLTLGDYGYTF
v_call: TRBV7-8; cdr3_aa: CASSLGTGGFDSYEQYF
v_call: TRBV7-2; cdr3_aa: CASGLGELAGSYNEQFF
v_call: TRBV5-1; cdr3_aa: CASSLAFGQNIQYF
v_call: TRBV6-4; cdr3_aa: CASRDGVSEQYF
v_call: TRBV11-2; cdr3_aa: CASSLGRGGPLAKNIQYF
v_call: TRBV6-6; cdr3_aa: CASSYSNDGTTTDTQYF
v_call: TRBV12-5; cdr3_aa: CASGFIGGGGMTGELFF
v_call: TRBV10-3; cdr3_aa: CAISRFSGANVLTF
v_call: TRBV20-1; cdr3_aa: CSAEAGVIEAFF
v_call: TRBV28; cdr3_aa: CASSTNGGSTDTQYF
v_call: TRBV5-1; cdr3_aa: CASSSGPGTLYEQYF
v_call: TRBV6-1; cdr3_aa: CASRGGARNYGYTF
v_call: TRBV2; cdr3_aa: CASSDGGGGTDTQYF
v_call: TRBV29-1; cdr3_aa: CSVEDTLDGEKYF